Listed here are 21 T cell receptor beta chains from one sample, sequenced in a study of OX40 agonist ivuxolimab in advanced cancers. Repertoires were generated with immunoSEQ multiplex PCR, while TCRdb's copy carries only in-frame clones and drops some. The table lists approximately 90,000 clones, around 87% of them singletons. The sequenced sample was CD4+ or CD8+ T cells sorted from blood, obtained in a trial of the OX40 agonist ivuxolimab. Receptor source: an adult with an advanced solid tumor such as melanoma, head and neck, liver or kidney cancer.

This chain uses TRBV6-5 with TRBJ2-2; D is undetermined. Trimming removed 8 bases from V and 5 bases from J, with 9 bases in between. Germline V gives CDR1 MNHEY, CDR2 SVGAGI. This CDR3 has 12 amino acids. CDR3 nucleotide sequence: TGTGCCAGCTGCCAGGCGACCGGGGAGCTGTTTTTT. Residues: CASCQATGELFF.

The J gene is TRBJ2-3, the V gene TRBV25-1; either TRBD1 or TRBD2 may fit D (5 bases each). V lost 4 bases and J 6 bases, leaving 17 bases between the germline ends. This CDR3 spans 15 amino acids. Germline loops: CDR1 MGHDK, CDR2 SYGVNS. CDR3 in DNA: TGTGCCAGCAGTGGTCCAAGACAGTGGGGGGATACGCAGTATTTT. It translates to CASSGPRQWGDTQYF. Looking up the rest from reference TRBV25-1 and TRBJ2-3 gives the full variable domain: EADIYQTPRYLVIGTGKKITLECSQTMGHDKMYWYQQDPGMELHLIHYSYGVNSTEKGDLSSESTVSRIRTEHFPLTLESARPSHTSQYLCASSGPRQWGDTQYFGPGTRLTVL.

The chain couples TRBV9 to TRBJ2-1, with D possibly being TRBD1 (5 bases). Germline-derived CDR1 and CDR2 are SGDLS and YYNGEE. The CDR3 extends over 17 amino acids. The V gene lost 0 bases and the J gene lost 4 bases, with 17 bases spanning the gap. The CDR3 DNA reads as TGTGCCAGCAGCGTAGGGAGAAGGAGTGGGGCTTACAATGAGCAGTTCTTC. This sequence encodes CASSVGRRSGAYNEQFF.

The CDR3 sequence is CASSSEPTDTQYF. In DNA, the CDR3 is TGTGCCAGCAGCTCAGAACCGACAGATACGCAGTATTTT. The V gene is TRBV11-2, the J gene TRBJ2-3; D gene uncertain. The CDR3 has 13 residues. The germline V gene has CDR1 SGHAT and CDR2 FQNNGV. V was pared by 4 bases and J by 3 bases, with 8 bases between.

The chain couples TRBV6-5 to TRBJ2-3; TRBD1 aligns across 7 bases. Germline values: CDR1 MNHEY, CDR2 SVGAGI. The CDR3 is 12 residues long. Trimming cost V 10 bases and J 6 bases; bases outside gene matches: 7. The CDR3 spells CANKTGRDTQYF. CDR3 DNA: TGTGCCAACAAGACAGGGCGTGATACGCAGTATTTT.

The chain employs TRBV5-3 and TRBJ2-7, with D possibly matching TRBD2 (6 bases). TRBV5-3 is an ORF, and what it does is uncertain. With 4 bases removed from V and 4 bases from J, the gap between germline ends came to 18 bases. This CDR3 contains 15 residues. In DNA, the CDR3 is TGTGCCAGAAGCCCCCCCTGGGAGGCTGGGTACGAGCAGTACTTC. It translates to CARSPPWEAGYEQYF.

The CDR3 protein is CASSEGASGVGETQYF. The CDR3 nucleotides are TGTGCCAGCAGTGAAGGGGCTAGCGGGGTTGGAGAGACCCAGTACTTC. J is TRBJ2-5 and V is TRBV2, with 9 bases that match TRBD2. V dropped 1 base and J dropped 4; count of bases not matched to a gene: 7. Germline CDR1 reads SNHLY; CDR2 reads FYNNEI. The CDR3 runs 16 residues.

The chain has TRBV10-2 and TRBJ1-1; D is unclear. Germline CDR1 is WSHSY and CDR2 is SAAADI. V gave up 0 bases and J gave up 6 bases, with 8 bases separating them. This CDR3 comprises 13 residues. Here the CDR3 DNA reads TGCGCCAGCAGTGAGTCGAGCGTCGCTGAAGCTTTCTTT. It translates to CASSESSVAEAFF.

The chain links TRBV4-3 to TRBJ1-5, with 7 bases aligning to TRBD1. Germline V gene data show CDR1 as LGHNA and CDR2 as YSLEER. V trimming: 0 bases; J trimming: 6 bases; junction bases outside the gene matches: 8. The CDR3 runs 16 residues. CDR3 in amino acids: CASSQDGRGTVQPQHF. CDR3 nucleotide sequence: TGCGCCAGCAGCCAAGATGGCAGGGGGACTGTTCAGCCCCAGCATTTT.

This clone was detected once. The CDR3 region is CASSLDGGRRETQYF. Here the CDR3 DNA reads TGTGCCAGCAGCTTGGACGGGGGGCGGCGGGAGACCCAGTACTTC. The chain recombines TRBV7-2 with TRBJ2-5; perhaps TRBD2 as D (7 bases). V shed 3 bases and J shed 5 bases, with 16 bases lying between them. This CDR3 has 15 residues. Germline values: CDR1 SGHTA, CDR2 FQGNSA.

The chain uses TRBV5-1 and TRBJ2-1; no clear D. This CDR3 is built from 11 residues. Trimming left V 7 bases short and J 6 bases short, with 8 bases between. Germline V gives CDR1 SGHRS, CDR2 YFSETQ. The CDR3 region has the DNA TGCGCCAGCGCTGTAATCAATGAGCAGTTCTTC. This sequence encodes CASAVINEQFF.

CDR3 protein: CASSLQQGIGTEAFF. The CDR3 DNA is TGTGCCAGCAGCTTACAACAGGGGATTGGTACTGAAGCTTTCTTT. The rearrangement uses TRBV7-2 and TRBJ1-1; TRBD1 aligns across 7 bases. Per the germline V gene, CDR1 is SGHTA and CDR2 is FQGNSA. CDR3 size: 15 residues. V lost 2 bases and J lost 5; bases outside the gene matches: 8.

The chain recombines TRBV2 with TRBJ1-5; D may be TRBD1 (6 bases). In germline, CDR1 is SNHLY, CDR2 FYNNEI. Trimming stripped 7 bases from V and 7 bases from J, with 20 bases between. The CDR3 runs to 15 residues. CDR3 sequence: CASTQYAAGDQPQHF. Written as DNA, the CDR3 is TGTGCCAGCACTCAATACGCAGCAGGGGACCAGCCCCAGCATTTT. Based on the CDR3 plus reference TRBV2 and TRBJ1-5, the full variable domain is EPEVTQTPSHQVTQMGQEVILRCVPISNHLYFYWYRQILGQKVEFLVSFYNNEISEKSEIFDDQFSVERPDGSNFTLKIRSTKLEDSAMYFCASTQYAAGDQPQHFGDGTRLSIL.

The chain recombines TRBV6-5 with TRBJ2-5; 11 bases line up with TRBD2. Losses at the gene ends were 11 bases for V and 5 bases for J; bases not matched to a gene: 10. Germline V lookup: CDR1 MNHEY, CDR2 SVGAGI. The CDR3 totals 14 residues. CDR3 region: CASPSGRSRETQYF. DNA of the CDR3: TGTGCCTCCCCTAGCGGGAGGAGTCGGGAGACCCAGTACTTC.

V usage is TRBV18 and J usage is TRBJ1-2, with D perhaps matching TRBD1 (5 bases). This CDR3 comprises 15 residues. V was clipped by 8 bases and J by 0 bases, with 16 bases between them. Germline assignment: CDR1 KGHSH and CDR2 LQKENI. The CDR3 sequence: CASARGDHTNYGYTF. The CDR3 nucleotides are TGTGCCAGCGCGCGGGGGGACCATACTAACTATGGCTACACCTTC.

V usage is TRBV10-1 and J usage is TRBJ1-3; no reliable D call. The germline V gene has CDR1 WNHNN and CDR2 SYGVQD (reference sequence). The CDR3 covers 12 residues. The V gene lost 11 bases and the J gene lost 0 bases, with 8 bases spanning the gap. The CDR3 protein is CASGSSGNTIYF. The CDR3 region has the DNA TGCGCCTCTGGGAGCTCTGGAAACACCATATATTTT.

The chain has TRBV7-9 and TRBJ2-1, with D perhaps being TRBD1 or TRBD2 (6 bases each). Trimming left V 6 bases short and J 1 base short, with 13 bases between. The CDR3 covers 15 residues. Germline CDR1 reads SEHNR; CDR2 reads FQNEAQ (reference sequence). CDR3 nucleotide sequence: TGTGCCAGCAGGAGCGAAGGGGGGTCCTACAATGAGCAGTTCTTC. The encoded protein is CASRSEGGSYNEQFF.

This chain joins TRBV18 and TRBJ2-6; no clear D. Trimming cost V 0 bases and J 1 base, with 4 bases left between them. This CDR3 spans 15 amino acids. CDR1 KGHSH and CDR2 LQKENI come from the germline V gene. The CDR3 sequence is CASSPPGSGANVLTF. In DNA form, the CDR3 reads TGTGCCAGCTCACCACCGGGGTCTGGGGCCAACGTCCTGACTTTC.

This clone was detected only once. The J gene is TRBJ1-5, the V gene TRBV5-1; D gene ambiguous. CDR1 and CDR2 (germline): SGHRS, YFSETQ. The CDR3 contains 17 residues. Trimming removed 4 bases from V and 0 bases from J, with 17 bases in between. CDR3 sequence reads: CASSLEPTSDSNQPQHF. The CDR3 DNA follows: TGCGCCAGCAGCCTAGAGCCGACAAGCGATAGCAATCAGCCCCAGCATTTT. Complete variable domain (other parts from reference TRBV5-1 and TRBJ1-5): KAGVTQTPRYLIKTRGQQVTLSCSPISGHRSVSWYQQTPGQGLQFLFEYFSETQRNKGNFPGRFSGRQFSNSRSEMNVSTLELGDSALYLCASSLEPTSDSNQPQHFGDGTRLSIL.

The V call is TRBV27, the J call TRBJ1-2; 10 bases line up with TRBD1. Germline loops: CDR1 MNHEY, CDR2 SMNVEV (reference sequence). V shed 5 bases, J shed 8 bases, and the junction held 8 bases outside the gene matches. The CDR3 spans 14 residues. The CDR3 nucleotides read TGTGCCAGCAGTCCGGGACAGGGGTTGAGAGGCTACACCTTC. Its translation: CASSPGQGLRGYTF.

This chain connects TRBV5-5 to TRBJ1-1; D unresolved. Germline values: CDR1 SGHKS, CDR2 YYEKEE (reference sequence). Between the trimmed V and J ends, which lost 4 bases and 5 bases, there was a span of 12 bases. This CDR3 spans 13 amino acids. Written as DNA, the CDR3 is TGTGCCAGCAGCCCCCGACTTATGACTGAAGCTTTCTTT. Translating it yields CASSPRLMTEAFF.